This TCR beta chain was obtained from a study of cytomegalovirus exposure and HLA in healthy donors. Findings of the study overall: Common viral pathogens seemed to be connected with several of the most significant clusters, according to a later analysis. As confirmed in vitro, a few CMV-associated chains were specific for CMV antigens.

Points on this clone: What it recognizes is unknown.

With 60 Vbeta and 13 Jbeta primers, the PCR was carried out. The repertoire was sequenced with immunoSEQ multiplex PCR; TCRdb's copy has only in-frame clones and lacks some. The sample holds more than 150,000 clones, just under 80% seen once. The CDR3 runs 17 residues. Germline V gene sequence: CDR1 SGHDN, CDR2 FVKESK. The trim removed 4 bases at V and 4 bases at J, leaving 14 bases unmatched. The rearrangement uses TRBV14 and TRBJ2-7, with 9 bases aligning to TRBD1. This TCR came from a woman younger than 45 in good health and CMV-seronegative. The specimen was PBMCs. In DNA form, the CDR3 reads TGTGCCAGCAGCCGTAATCCGGGACAGGGTAATGTATACGAGCAGTACTTC. Protein sequence: CASSRNPGQGNVYEQYF.